The 23 T cell receptor beta chains below come from one sample, sequenced in a study of CD8+ T cells in alopecia areata. cDNA prepared by RNA extraction and subsequent reverse transcription served as the template for sequencing. Profiled with immunoSEQ multiplex PCR; TCRdb holds only in-frame clones, not every one. The sample holds some 11,000 clones, 50% to 60% seen once. Lesional scalp punch biopsies and peripheral blood came from alopecia areata patients. Sample: skin. These receptors came from a human donor with alopecia areata.

J is TRBJ1-4 and V is TRBV7-9, with TRBD1 as a possible D gene (5 bases). Trimming shortened V by 1 base and J by 10 bases, and 19 bases separated the two germline ends. The germline V gene encodes CDR1 SEHNR and CDR2 FQNEAQ (reference sequence). The CDR3 is made up of 16 amino acids. The CDR3 spells CASSLDLVARQGKLFF. In DNA form, the CDR3 reads TGTGCCAGCAGCTTAGATCTGGTGGCTCGGCAGGGAAAACTGTTTTTT.

The chain combines TRBV7-2 with TRBJ2-5, with 12 nucleotides matching TRBD2. CDR3 length equals 17 residues. Germline V gene lookup returns CDR1 SGHTA and CDR2 FQGNSA. V was clipped by 1 base and J by 2 bases; unmatched bases: 5. CDR3 coding DNA: TGTGCCAGCAGCTTAGAAACTAGCGGGGGGATTCAAGAGACCCAGTACTTC. This gives the protein CASSLETSGGIQETQYF.

The chain has TRBV28 and TRBJ2-4, with TRBD1 as a possible D gene (6 bases). This CDR3 is built from 12 residues. Trimming cost V 6 bases and J 7 bases, with 10 bases left between them. CDR1 is MDHEN, CDR2 SYDVKM, per germline. The CDR3 coding sequence is TGTGCCAGCAGACAGGGAACGAACATTCAGTACTTC. Protein product: CASRQGTNIQYF.

The chain couples TRBV29-1 to TRBJ2-7; D uncertain. The CDR3 consists of 11 residues. Germline assignment: CDR1 SQVTM and CDR2 ANQGSEA. V was trimmed by 6 bases and J by 5 bases, leaving 11 bases between them. The CDR3 DNA follows: TGCAGCGTCGGCTCTGGACACGAGCAGTACTTC. Translating gives CSVGSGHEQYF.

This clone has only a few counts. This chain links TRBV5-5 with TRBJ2-5; 13 nucleotides line up with TRBD2. The V segment lost 4 bases and the J segment 6 bases; nucleotides outside the gene matches: 6. CDR3 length equals 15 residues. Looked up from germline, CDR1 is SGHKS and CDR2 is YYEKEE (reference sequence). Here the CDR3 reads CASSLGLAGVQTQYF. DNA for the CDR3: TGTGCCAGCAGCCTCGGACTAGCGGGAGTGCAGACCCAGTACTTC.

This clone occurred once. The chain links TRBV7-2 to TRBJ2-7; no clear D gene. TRBJ2-5 matches the DNA end more closely, so the J call is doubtful. This CDR3 is 13 amino acids long. CDR1 is SGHTA, CDR2 FQGNSA, per germline. CDR3: CASSLSPQETQYF. CDR3 in DNA: TGTGCCAGCAGCTTATCTCCACAAGAGACCCAGTACTTC.

The rearrangement uses TRBV7-8 and TRBJ1-1; 8 bases agree with TRBD1. V was clipped by 2 bases and J by 0 bases; unmatched bases: 8. The CDR3 has 17 amino acids. Germline lookup yields CDR1 SGHVS and CDR2 FQNEAQ. The CDR3 is CASSLPDRVPLNTEAFF. The CDR3 DNA reads as TGTGCCAGCAGCTTACCGGACAGGGTGCCCTTGAACACTGAAGCTTTCTTT.

V and J are TRBV12-5 and TRBJ2-6; tentatively, D is TRBD1 (6 bases). V was cut by 5 bases and J by 3 bases, with 14 bases left in between. In germline, CDR1 is LGHNT, CDR2 FRNRAP. The length of the CDR3 is 16 residues. The CDR3 is CASGPGQPNGANVLTF. For the CDR3, the DNA is TGTGCTAGTGGTCCCGGACAGCCTAATGGGGCCAACGTCCTGACTTTC.

This chain uses TRBV7-9 with TRBJ2-3, with D perhaps matching TRBD1 or TRBD2 (6 bases each). The CDR3 is made up of 16 amino acids. CDR1 SEHNR and CDR2 FQNEAQ come from the germline V gene (reference sequence). The ends were cut back, 3 bases at V and 5 bases at J, with 18 bases in the middle. CDR3 nucleotides: TGTGCCAGCAGCTTTGACGGGGGCGGGCGTATAGATACGCAGTATTTT. Protein product: CASSFDGGGRIDTQYF. The entire variable domain, with the rest obtained from reference TRBV7-9 and TRBJ2-3, is as follows: DTGVSQNPRHKITKRGQNVTFRCDPISEHNRLYWYRQTLGQGPEFLTYFQNEAQLEKSRLLSDRFSAERPKGSFSTLEIQRTEQGDSAMYLCASSFDGGGRIDTQYFGPGTRLTVL.

Only one count was recorded for this clone. The chain recombines TRBV6-6 with TRBJ2-5, with 11 bases matching TRBD1. Germline values: CDR1 MNHNY, CDR2 SVGAGI (reference sequence). The V and J ends lost 6 bases and 5 bases, in that order; junction bases with no gene match: 8. The CDR3 is 15 residues long. This CDR3 is CASSRWGQGGETQYF. In DNA form, the CDR3 reads TGTGCCAGCAGCCGATGGGGACAGGGGGGGGAGACCCAGTACTTC.

A few counts support this clone. This chain uses TRBV4-3 with TRBJ1-2, with D hard to call. The CDR3 totals 15 residues. Deletions cut 2 bases from V and 4 bases from J, with 14 bases between. The germline CDR1 and CDR2 sequences are LGHNA and YSLEER. The CDR3 nucleotides are TGCGCCAGCAGCCAACCTACAGACGGTCTCTATGGCTACACCTTC. It is translated as CASSQPTDGLYGYTF.

The J gene is TRBJ2-3, the V gene TRBV4-1, with D hard to call. Germline V gene lookup returns CDR1 MGHRA and CDR2 YSYEKL. V was trimmed by 2 bases and J by 2 bases, leaving 14 bases between them. The CDR3 is made up of 16 amino acids. CDR3: CASSQPVTAFTDTQYF. DNA of the CDR3: TGCGCCAGCAGCCAACCCGTGACGGCATTCACAGATACGCAGTATTTT.

The J gene is TRBJ2-3, the V gene TRBV28; 11 bases fit TRBD2. V trimming: 3 bases; J trimming: 6 bases; junction bases outside the gene matches: 8. Germline lookup yields CDR1 MDHEN and CDR2 SYDVKM. The CDR3 contains 16 residues. The CDR3 coding sequence is TGTGCCAGCAGTTTCCCACTAGCGGGGGCGGGGGATACGCAGTATTTT. It yields the protein CASSFPLAGAGDTQYF.

V is TRBV5-4 and J is TRBJ2-7; 13 positions agree with TRBD2. Germline CDR1 is SGHNT and CDR2 is YYREEE (reference sequence). CDR3 size: 15 residues. The J segment lost 1 base and the V segment lost 4 bases, leaving 2 bases of the junction unmatched. The CDR3, as DNA: TGTGCCAGCAGCGGGGGACTAGCGGGATCCTACGAGCAGTACTTC. This gives the protein CASSGGLAGSYEQYF.

Comment on this clone: This sample includes further DNA sequences coding for the same CDR3. J is TRBJ1-2 and V is TRBV30; no clear D. Trimming shortened V by 2 bases and J by 8 bases, and 12 bases separated the two germline ends. The germline V gene has CDR1 GTSNPN and CDR2 SVGIG (reference sequence). The CDR3 length is 12 residues. In DNA, the CDR3 is TGTGCCTGGAGTCTACAGACGGGCGGCTACACCTTC. This gives the protein CAWSLQTGGYTF. The full variable domain, its missing parts supplied by reference TRBV30 and TRBJ1-2, is SQTIHQWPATLVQPVGSPLSLECTVEGTSNPNLYWYRQAAGRGLQLLFYSVGIGQISSEVPQNLSASRPQDRQFILSSKKLLLSDSGFYLCAWSLQTGGYTFGSGTRLTVV.

The chain joins TRBV7-8 to TRBJ1-5; D call uncertain. The ends were cut back, 5 bases at V and 5 bases at J, with 16 bases in the middle. Germline V gene lookup returns CDR1 SGHVS and CDR2 FQNEAQ. The CDR3 is made up of 15 amino acids. Here the CDR3 DNA reads TGTGCCAGCAGCCGCTTCTCCGGGATGGATCAGCCCCAGCATTTT. This encodes CASSRFSGMDQPQHF.

The chain couples TRBV2 to TRBJ1-6, with D unresolved. The germline CDR1 and CDR2 sequences are SNHLY and FYNNEI. V was pared by 7 bases and J by 1 base, with 17 bases between. The CDR3 is made up of 17 amino acids. The CDR3 coding sequence is TGTGCCAGCACCCTGGGGAGGCCAACTTCCTATAATTCACCCCTCCACTTT. Translated: CASTLGRPTSYNSPLHF. The full variable domain, rest sourced from reference TRBV2 and TRBJ1-6, is EPEVTQTPSHQVTQMGQEVILRCVPISNHLYFYWYRQILGQKVEFLVSFYNNEISEKSEIFDDQFSVERPDGSNFTLKIRSTKLEDSAMYFCASTLGRPTSYNSPLHFGNGTRLTVT.

The sample holds a few counts of this clone. The rearrangement uses TRBV29-1 and TRBJ2-1, with TRBD2 as a possible D gene (7 bases). The ends were cut back, 6 bases at V and 9 bases at J, with 21 bases in the middle. This CDR3 region has 14 residues. CDR1 is SQVTM and CDR2 is ANQGSEA in the germline V gene. This CDR3 is CSVSQGTTGGEQFF. In DNA, the CDR3 is TGCAGCGTCTCCCAGGGGACGACGGGGGGTGAGCAGTTCTTC.

The rearrangement joins TRBV28 to TRBJ2-1; 11 positions agree with TRBD2. CDR3 size: 17 residues. Germline V gene lookup returns CDR1 MDHEN and CDR2 SYDVKM. With V trimmed by 11 bases and J by 7 bases, 19 bases remained unmatched. This chain's CDR3 is CAGNSGRAPGWGNEQFF. The CDR3 coding sequence is TGTGCCGGAAATAGCGGGAGGGCCCCGGGGTGGGGGAATGAGCAGTTCTTC.

This sequence joins TRBV11-3 and TRBJ1-4; 10 bases are a match to TRBD1. This CDR3 comprises 15 residues. The V gene's germline CDR1 is SGHNT and CDR2 YENEEA. With V trimmed by 2 bases and J by 8 bases, 5 bases remained unmatched. The CDR3 loop is CASSLWTGGREKLFF. The CDR3 region has the DNA TGTGCCAGCAGCTTATGGACAGGGGGACGGGAAAAACTGTTTTTT.

V is TRBV27 and J is TRBJ1-2; unclear D gene. CDR3 length: 16 amino acids. Germline V lookup: CDR1 MNHEY, CDR2 SMNVEV (reference sequence). Trimming shortened V by 0 bases and J by 4 bases, and 15 bases separated the two germline ends. CDR3 nucleotides: TGTGCCAGCAGTTTATCCTATTCCACCGGGCGCTATGGCTACACCTTC. This translates into CASSLSYSTGRYGYTF.

In regard to this clone: One end of the junction does not line up with germline, which may come from a read error. The chain is built from TRBV29-1 and TRBJ2-4; D is tentatively TRBD1 or TRBD2 (5 bases each). Germline values: CDR1 SQVTM, CDR2 ANQGSEA. The CDR3 covers 15 residues. CDR3 loop: CSAERGEGLGNIQYF. The DNA of the CDR3 is TGCAGCGCTGAAAGGGGAGAAGGGTTGGGAAACATTCAGTACTTC.

This chain connects TRBV5-1 to TRBJ2-7; 8 nucleotides agree with TRBD2. This CDR3 region has 15 residues. The V and J ends lost 3 bases and 3 bases, in that order; junction bases with no gene match: 8. Looked up from germline, CDR1 is SGHRS and CDR2 is YFSETQ. The CDR3 DNA reads TGCGCCAGCAGCTCGTCAGCGGGAGTTAGCTACGAGCAGTACTTC. Protein: CASSSSAGVSYEQYF.